One sample yielded the 2 T cell receptor beta chains listed below, sequenced in a study of radiation and T cells in renal cell carcinoma (dated by TCRdb to about 2020). Libraries were built with the immunoSEQ multiplex PCR assay. Not all clones reach the TCRdb copy of this immuneACCESS table, which keeps in-frame sequences only. Checked studies attribute under half of the gap to unresolved V genes and leave the rest unexplained. This sample has around 140,000 clones in its table, and approximately 87% of those were observed once. Approximately 22% of the sample is taken by the ten largest. The sample's time point label, in plain terms: baseline pretreatment blood. The treatment or condition label on this specimen signifies: 15 Gy SBRT to primary tumor, nephrectomy 4 weeks later. The sample consisted of blood, taken from a patient whose treatment included radiotherapy and nephrectomy. These receptors all come from a woman aged 50 to 60 with renal cell carcinoma.

The chain carries TRBV7-9 and TRBJ1-5, with D uncertain. The CDR3 consists of 15 residues. Trimming stripped 0 bases from V and 0 bases from J, with 6 bases between. The germline gives CDR1 SEHNR, CDR2 FQNEAQ (reference sequence). CDR3 DNA sequence: TGTGCCAGCAGCTTAGCGGGTAATAGCAATCAGCCCCAGCATTTT. It yields the protein CASSLAGNSNQPQHF.

This clone showed up just a few times. The chain combines TRBV6-5 with TRBJ1-1; D remains unclear. Per germline, CDR1 MNHEY and CDR2 SVGAGI. V gave up 7 bases and J gave up 1 base, with 4 bases separating them. The CDR3 is 11 residues long. CDR3 nucleotides: TGTGCCAGCAAGGAGAACACTGAAGCTTTCTTT. It translates to CASKENTEAFF.